The 15 T cell receptor beta chains presented below share a single source sample, sequenced in a study of cytotoxic CD8 clonotypes in ibrutinib-treated CLL. Assay used: immunoSEQ multiplex PCR; TCRdb lists only in-frame clones, some missing. This sample has 250,000 to 350,000 clones, with around 76% found just once. The sequences come from PBMCs, collected at disease progression, from a patient treated with ibrutinib. These receptors were obtained from a human donor with chronic lymphocytic leukemia.

The sample holds a few counts of this clone. Written as DNA, the CDR3 is TGTGCCAGCAGCTTAGTGCCAGGGGGGACCTACGAGCAGTACTTC. Its translation is CASSLVPGGTYEQYF. The gene calls are TRBV7-2 and TRBJ2-7, with D possibly being TRBD1 (7 bases). Germline CDR1 SGHTA, CDR2 FQGNSA. The CDR3 length is 15 residues. Trimming left V 1 base short and J 2 bases short, with 12 bases between.

The rearrangement links TRBV27 to TRBJ2-7; D possibly corresponds to TRBD2 (5 bases). The germline gives CDR1 MNHEY, CDR2 SMNVEV (reference sequence). V was clipped by 2 bases and J by 3 bases, with 11 bases between them. CDR3 length equals 14 residues. Written as DNA, the CDR3 is TGTGCCAGCAGTTTACGAGGGCGGATCTACGAGCAGTACTTC. Translated: CASSLRGRIYEQYF.

As for this clone: This specimen includes other DNA sequences encoding the same CDR3. The J gene is TRBJ2-5, the V gene TRBV29-1; D call uncertain. CDR1 SQVTM and CDR2 ANQGSEA come from the germline V gene. Deletions cut 4 bases from V and 1 base from J, with 1 base between. The CDR3 is 10 residues long. The CDR3 loop is CSVVQETQYF. CDR3 nucleotide sequence: TGCAGCGTTGTCCAAGAGACCCAGTACTTC.

V usage is TRBV25-1 and J usage is TRBJ2-1; weak D call: TRBD2 (7 bases). Germline V gives CDR1 MGHDK, CDR2 SYGVNS. The CDR3 covers 14 residues. Trimming shortened V by 7 bases and J by 0 bases, and 10 bases separated the two germline ends. CDR3 sequence (DNA): TGTGCCAGCAAGGGGGGGGGCTCCTACAATGAGCAGTTCTTC. It specifies CASKGGGSYNEQFF.

The chain is built from TRBV5-1 and TRBJ2-2, with D perhaps TRBD1 (6 bases). This CDR3 comprises 14 residues. The germline V gene encodes CDR1 SGHRS and CDR2 YFSETQ. V was trimmed by 4 bases and J by 6 bases, leaving 13 bases between them. This CDR3 reads CASSTIRGAGELFF. CDR3 DNA sequence: TGCGCCAGCAGCACCATCAGGGGAGCCGGGGAGCTGTTTTTT.

The chain is built from TRBV13 and TRBJ2-7; the match to TRBD1 covers 7 bases. Trimming removed 4 bases from V and 7 bases from J; junction bases left unmatched: 13. The CDR3 is 15 residues long. The V gene's germline CDR1 is PRHDT and CDR2 FYEKMQ (reference sequence). CDR3 protein: CASSSNDRASGEQYF. As DNA, the CDR3 is TGTGCCAGCAGCTCTAACGACAGGGCTTCGGGGGAGCAGTACTTC.

The V and J genes are TRBV9 and TRBJ1-1; D uncertain. The germline CDR1 and CDR2 sequences are SGDLS and YYNGEE. CDR3 length equals 11 residues. V gave up 1 base and J gave up 8 bases, with 6 bases separating them. The CDR3 loop is CASSVRVEAFF. DNA of the CDR3: TGTGCCAGCAGCGTAAGAGTGGAAGCTTTCTTT.

J is TRBJ2-7 and V is TRBV5-6; 10 bases agree with TRBD2. In germline, CDR1 is SGHDT, CDR2 YYEEEE. The CDR3 is made up of 16 amino acids. V trimming: 1 base; J trimming: 4 bases; junction bases outside the gene matches: 8. The CDR3: CASSLLLGLAAYEQYF. In nucleotides, the CDR3 is TGTGCCAGCAGCTTGCTATTAGGACTAGCGGCATACGAGCAGTACTTC.

The rearrangement joins TRBV2 to TRBJ2-7; D ambiguous. CDR1 and CDR2 (germline): SNHLY, FYNNEI. Trimming cost V 2 bases and J 2 bases, with 13 bases left between them. The CDR3 is made up of 15 amino acids. CDR3 DNA sequence: TGTGCCAGCAGTGAAATTCGGAGCCTCACCTACGAGCAGTACTTC. Its translation is CASSEIRSLTYEQYF.

The chain uses TRBV19 and TRBJ2-4; TRBD2 is a possible D gene (5 bases). Trimming removed 8 bases from V and 0 bases from J, with 14 bases in between. The germline CDR1 and CDR2 sequences are LNHDA and SQIVND (reference sequence). The CDR3 has 15 amino acids. CDR3 region: CASAEGSRAKNIQYF. For the CDR3, the DNA is TGTGCCAGTGCCGAGGGCAGCCGAGCCAAAAACATTCAGTACTTC.

This clone has just one count. The V gene is TRBV6-5, the J gene TRBJ2-3; 8 bases line up with TRBD2. V trimming: 6 bases; J trimming: 6 bases; junction bases outside the gene matches: 11. CDR1 is MNHEY, CDR2 SVGAGI, per germline. The CDR3 has 15 amino acids. CDR3 loop: CASSFGGGRMDTQYF. The CDR3 nucleotides are TGTGCCAGCAGCTTCGGGGGGGGCCGGATGGATACGCAGTATTTT.

The V gene is TRBV5-1, the J gene TRBJ2-7; TRBD2 agrees at 8 bases. Germline V gives CDR1 SGHRS, CDR2 YFSETQ. This CDR3 is built from 14 residues. V lost 0 bases and J lost 1; bases outside the gene matches: 0. CDR3 nucleotides: TGCGCCAGCAGCTTGGGCGGGGGGTCCTACGAGCAGTACTTC. Protein sequence: CASSLGGGSYEQYF.

The rearrangement uses TRBV7-8 and TRBJ2-5; D ambiguous. V was shortened by 0 bases and J by 0 bases, with 5 bases between the two germline ends. This CDR3 has 14 amino acids. From germline, CDR1 is SGHVS and CDR2 FQNEAQ. CDR3 bases: TGTGCCAGCAGCTTAGCTGTGTACCAAGAGACCCAGTACTTC. Encoded protein: CASSLAVYQETQYF.

The chain employs TRBV7-6 and TRBJ2-4; perhaps TRBD2 as D (6 bases). This CDR3 spans 20 amino acids. The V end lost 2 bases, the J end lost 0 bases, and 23 bases lay between the germline ends. The germline gives CDR1 SGHVS, CDR2 FNYEAQ. CDR3 sequence (DNA): TGTGCCAGCAGCTTATTCGGTCGGGCAGGAGGGCCGGTAGCCAAAAACATTCAGTACTTC. Protein sequence: CASSLFGRAGGPVAKNIQYF. The variable domain in full, completed from reference TRBV7-6 and TRBJ2-4, reads GAGVSQSPRYKVTKRGQDVALRCDPISGHVSLYWYRQALGQGPEFLTYFNYEAQQDKSGLPNDRFSAERPEGSISTLTIQRTEQRDSAMYRCASSLFGRAGGPVAKNIQYFGAGTRLSVL.

This clone showed up just a few times. The chain employs TRBV7-9 and TRBJ2-1; 10 positions agree with TRBD2. Germline V gene lookup returns CDR1 SEHNR and CDR2 FQNEAQ (reference sequence). The CDR3 covers 14 residues. Trimming removed 4 bases from V and 8 bases from J; junction bases left unmatched: 5. The CDR3 bases are TGTGCCAGCAGCTCGCTCGGGACTAGCGATGAGCAGTTCTTC. Its translation: CASSSLGTSDEQFF.